This T cell receptor beta chain is drawn from a study of shared clonotypes between healthy human individuals. Germline V CDR1 and CDR2: MGHDK, SYGVNS. The trim removed 6 bases at V and 6 bases at J, leaving 8 bases unmatched. This CDR3 comprises 16 residues. Method: immunoSEQ multiplex PCR; TCRdb's copy keeps in-frame clones and lacks some. Of 2 million to 3 million clones in the sample, under 95% were seen once. This clonotype was sampled from a man younger than 35 in good health. Some clones in this sample may be carry-over from other donors' samples. The sample taken for sequencing was naive CD4+ T cells from PBMCs. The subset: CD45RA+ positively selected. The rearrangement joins TRBV25-1 to TRBJ2-3; TRBD2 matches at 14 bases. The CDR3 nucleotides read TGTGCCAGCAGACCGGGACTAGCGGGAGAGGCGGATACGCAGTATTTT. Its protein is CASRPGLAGEADTQYF.